These T cell receptor beta chains were read from a single sample in a study of cytomegalovirus exposure and HLA in healthy donors. Using immunoSEQ multiplex PCR, the repertoire was profiled, and TCRdb retains in-frame clones only, with some absent. Across about 39,000 clones, the top ten clones capture 2.5% to 3.5% of the sample. The sequencing input was PBMCs. The receptors come from a woman aged 25-40 years in good health and CMV-seropositive. The CDR3 runs from the conserved cysteine through the conserved F or W. The D gene is left open where the match is weak.

J gene	V gene	D gene	CDR3 protein	CDR3 DNA
TRBJ1-2	TRBV28	.	CASSFVRTASYGYTF	TGTGCCAGCAGTTTTGTCCGGACAGCATCCTATGGCTACACCTTC
TRBJ1-6	TRBV14	.	CASSLLRANSPLHF	TGTGCCAGCAGCTTACTTAGAGCGAATTCACCCCTCCACTTT
TRBJ1-6	TRBV28	.	CASSRAVGGSPLHF	TGTGCCAGCAGTCGGGCCGTCGGAGGTTCACCCCTCCACTTT
TRBJ1-2	TRBV4-1	TRBD1	CASQRDSNIYGYTF	TGCGCCTCCCAACGGGACAGTAACATCTATGGCTACACCTTC
TRBJ1-4	TRBV13	TRBD1	CASSLGQGRGKLFF	TGTGCCAGCAGCTTAGGACAGGGGCGAGGAAAACTGTTTTTT
TRBJ2-1	TRBV10-2	TRBD2	CASNLAGAHEQFF	TGCGCCAGCAATCTAGCGGGGGCCCACGAGCAGTTCTTC
TRBJ2-5	TRBV7-9	TRBD2	CASSNPGRQETQYF	TGTGCCAGCAGCAACCCCGGGAGGCAAGAGACCCAGTACTTC
TRBJ1-1	TRBV18	TRBD1	CANKKNTGGYTEAFF	TGTGCCAATAAGAAAAATACAGGGGGGTACACTGAAGCTTTCTTT
TRBJ1-5	TRBV19	.	CASSIKGYSNQPQHF	TGTGCCAGTAGTATAAAGGGGTATAGCAATCAGCCCCAGCATTTT
TRBJ1-5	TRBV2	.	CASTTQFNQPQHF	TGTGCCAGCACTACACAGTTCAATCAGCCCCAGCATTTT
TRBJ2-1	TRBV5-1	TRBD2	CASSPGLAGDNEQFF	TGCGCCAGCAGCCCGGGACTAGCGGGGGATAATGAGCAGTTCTTC
TRBJ1-2	TRBV29-1	.	CSVGEGDYVGYTF	TGCAGCGTTGGGGAGGGAGACTATGTAGGCTACACCTTC
TRBJ2-5	TRBV28	.	CASSFWEGEAQETQYF	TGTGCCAGCAGTTTCTGGGAGGGGGAGGCCCAAGAGACCCAGTACTTC
TRBJ2-6	TRBV5-5	.	CASSYASSGGAYGANVLTF	TGTGCCAGCAGCTATGCGTCCTCGGGGGGCGCGTACGGGGCCAACGTCCTGACTTTC
TRBJ1-5	TRBV10-2	TRBD1	CASRVSGTGLQPQHF	TGCGCCAGCAGGGTCTCCGGGACAGGCCTTCAGCCCCAGCATTTT
TRBJ1-2	TRBV5-5	.	CASSLYRTDRTVLYGYTF	TGTGCCAGCAGCTTGTATCGGACCGACCGGACAGTCCTCTATGGCTACACCTTC
TRBJ1-2	TRBV6-1	.	CASSEALSGIGYTF	TGTGCCAGCAGTGAAGCGTTATCCGGGATTGGCTACACCTTC
TRBJ1-2	TRBV2	.	CASSENRVGYGYTF	TGTGCCAGCAGTGAAAACAGGGTTGGCTATGGCTACACCTTC
TRBJ1-6	TRBV7-2	.	CASSLIGAENSPLHF	TGTGCCAGCAGCTTAATTGGGGCGGAAAATTCACCCCTCCACTTT
TRBJ2-7	TRBV11-1	.	CASSLWASRGGEQYF	TGTGCCAGCAGCTTATGGGCCAGCCGAGGGGGCGAGCAGTACTTC
TRBJ1-2	TRBV27	.	CASSPGGPLFYGYTF	TGTGCCAGCAGTCCCGGAGGGCCGCTATTCTATGGCTACACCTTC
TRBJ1-2	TRBV10-3	.	CAISEDGGPNYGYTF	TGTGCCATCAGTGAGGATGGAGGGCCCAACTATGGCTACACCTTC
TRBJ1-5	TRBV7-9	.	CASSRGGREPQHF	TGTGCCAGCAGTCGAGGGGGGAGGGAGCCCCAGCATTTT
TRBJ1-3	TRBV29-1	TRBD1	CSVRQGSGNTIYF	TGCAGCGTTCGACAGGGGAGTGGAAACACCATATATTTT
TRBJ2-5	TRBV6-5	.	CASRSGETQYF	TGTGCCAGCAGAAGCGGGGAGACCCAGTACTTC
TRBJ1-3	TRBV14	.	CASSPSSGNTIYF	TGTGCCAGCAGTCCTTCTTCTGGAAACACCATATATTTT
TRBJ2-1	TRBV13	.	CASSLDYGGEQFF	TGTGCCAGCAGCTTAGATTATGGAGGGGAGCAGTTCTTC
TRBJ2-3	TRBV5-5	TRBD1	CASSTGTGETDTQYF	TGTGCCAGCAGCACCGGGACAGGGGAGACAGATACGCAGTATTTT
TRBJ1-5	TRBV27	TRBD1	CASSLRQGHGPQHF	TGTGCCAGCAGTTTACGACAGGGACATGGTCCCCAGCATTTT
TRBJ2-2	TRBV11-3	.	CASSPLGGDTNTGELFF	TGTGCCAGCAGCCCCCTGGGGGGGGACACGAACACCGGGGAGCTGTTTTTT